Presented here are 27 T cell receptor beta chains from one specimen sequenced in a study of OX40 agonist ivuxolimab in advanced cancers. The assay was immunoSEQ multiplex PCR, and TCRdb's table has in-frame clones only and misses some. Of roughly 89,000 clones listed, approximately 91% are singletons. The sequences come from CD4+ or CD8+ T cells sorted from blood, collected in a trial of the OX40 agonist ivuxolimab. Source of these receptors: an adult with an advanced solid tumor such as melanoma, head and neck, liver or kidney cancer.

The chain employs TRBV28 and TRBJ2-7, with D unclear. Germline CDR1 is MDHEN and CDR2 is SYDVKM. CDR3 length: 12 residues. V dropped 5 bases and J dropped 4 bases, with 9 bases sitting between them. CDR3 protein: CASSQDTYEQYF. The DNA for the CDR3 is TGTGCCAGCAGTCAAGACACTTACGAGCAGTACTTC.

The CDR3 DNA follows: TGTGCCAGCAGTGAAGTTACAGGGCGTACCTACGAGCAGTACTTC. Residues: CASSEVTGRTYEQYF. The chain combines TRBV2 with TRBJ2-7; a possible D gene is TRBD1 (6 bases). Germline V gene data show CDR1 as SNHLY and CDR2 as FYNNEI. Trimming stripped 1 base from V and 2 bases from J, with 12 bases between. There are 15 residues in the CDR3.

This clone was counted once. The CDR3 loop is CASSFWRGLAGNYNEQFF. CDR3 in DNA: TGTGCCAGCAGCTTCTGGCGCGGACTAGCGGGCAATTACAATGAGCAGTTCTTC. The V gene is TRBV5-6, the J gene TRBJ2-1; 11 bases map to TRBD2. The CDR3 is made up of 18 amino acids. V was clipped by 2 bases and J by 4 bases; unmatched bases: 11. Germline V gives CDR1 SGHDT, CDR2 YYEEEE.

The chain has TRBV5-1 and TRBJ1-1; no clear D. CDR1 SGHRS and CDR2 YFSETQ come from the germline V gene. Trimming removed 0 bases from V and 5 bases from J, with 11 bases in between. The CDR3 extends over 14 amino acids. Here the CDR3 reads CASSLGRPGTEAFF. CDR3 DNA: TGCGCCAGCAGCTTGGGACGCCCCGGGACTGAAGCTTTCTTT.

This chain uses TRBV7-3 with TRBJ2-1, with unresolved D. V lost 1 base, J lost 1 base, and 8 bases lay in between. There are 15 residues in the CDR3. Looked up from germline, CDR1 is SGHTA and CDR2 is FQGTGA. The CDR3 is CASSLSSNSYNEQFF. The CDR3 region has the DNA TGTGCCAGCAGCTTAAGTAGCAATTCCTACAATGAGCAGTTCTTC.

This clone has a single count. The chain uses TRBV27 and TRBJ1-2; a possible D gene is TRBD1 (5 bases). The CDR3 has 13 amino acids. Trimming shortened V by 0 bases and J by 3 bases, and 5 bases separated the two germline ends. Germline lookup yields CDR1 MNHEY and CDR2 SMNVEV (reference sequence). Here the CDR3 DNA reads TGTGCCAGCAGTTTATCAGGGGACTATGGCTACACCTTC. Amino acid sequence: CASSLSGDYGYTF.

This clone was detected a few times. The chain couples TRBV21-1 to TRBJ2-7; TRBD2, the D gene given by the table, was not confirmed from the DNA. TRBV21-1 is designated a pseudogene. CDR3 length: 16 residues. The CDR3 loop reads CASSKKKETTYYEQYF. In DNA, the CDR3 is TGTGCCAGCAGCAAAAAAAAGGAGACTACGTACTACGAGCAGTACTTC.

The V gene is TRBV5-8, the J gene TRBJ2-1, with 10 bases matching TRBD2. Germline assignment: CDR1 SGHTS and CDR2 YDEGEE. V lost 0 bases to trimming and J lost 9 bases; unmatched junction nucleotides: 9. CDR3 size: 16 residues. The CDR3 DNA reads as TGTGCCAGCAGCTTGGGAGTTGGGACTAGCGTAGGTGAGCAGTTCTTC. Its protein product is CASSLGVGTSVGEQFF. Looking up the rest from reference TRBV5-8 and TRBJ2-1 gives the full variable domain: EAGVTQSPTHLIKTRGQQATLRCSPISGHTSVYWYQQALGLGLQFLLWYDEGEERNRGNFPPRFSGRQFPNYSSELNVNALELEDSALYLCASSLGVGTSVGEQFFGPGTRLTVL.

The CDR3 region has the DNA TGCGCCAGCAGCCCCTCCGGGACATTGGGCGATGAGCAGTTCTTC. Its translation is CASSPSGTLGDEQFF. V usage is TRBV4-1 and J usage is TRBJ2-1; weak D call: TRBD1 (6 bases). The V end was cut by 4 bases, the J end by 8 bases, with 18 bases between. The CDR3 has 15 amino acids. Per the germline V gene, CDR1 is MGHRA and CDR2 is YSYEKL.

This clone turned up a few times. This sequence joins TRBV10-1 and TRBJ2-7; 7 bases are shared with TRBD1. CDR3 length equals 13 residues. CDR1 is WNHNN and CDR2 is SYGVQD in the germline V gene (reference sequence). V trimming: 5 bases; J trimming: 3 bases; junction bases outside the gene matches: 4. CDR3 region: CASSPRTGYEQYF. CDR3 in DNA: TGCGCCAGCAGTCCAAGGACAGGCTACGAGCAGTACTTC.

This chain's CDR3 is CASSLRRGETQYF. CDR3 DNA: TGTGCCAGCAGCTTACGGCGTGGAGAGACCCAGTACTTC. The chain combines TRBV11-3 with TRBJ2-5; the D is unclear. The ends were cut back, 2 bases at V and 4 bases at J, with 8 bases in the middle. Germline loops: CDR1 SGHNT, CDR2 YENEEA. This CDR3 contains 13 residues.

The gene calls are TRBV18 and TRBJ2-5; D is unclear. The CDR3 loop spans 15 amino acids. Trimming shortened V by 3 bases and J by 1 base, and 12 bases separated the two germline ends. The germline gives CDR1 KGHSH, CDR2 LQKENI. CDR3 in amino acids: CASSPMQNRQETQYF. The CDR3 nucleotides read TGTGCCAGCTCACCTATGCAGAACCGCCAAGAGACCCAGTACTTC.

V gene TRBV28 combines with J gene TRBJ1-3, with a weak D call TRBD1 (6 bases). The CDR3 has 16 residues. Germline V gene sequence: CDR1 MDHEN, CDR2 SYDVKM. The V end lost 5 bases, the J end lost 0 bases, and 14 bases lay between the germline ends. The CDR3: CASSTGGAGSGNTIYF. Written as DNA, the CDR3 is TGTGCCAGCAGTACCGGGGGGGCTGGCTCTGGAAACACCATATATTTT.

The CDR3, as DNA: TGTGCCAGTAGTATGACGGACAGGGGGCTCTTTAATGAAAAACTGTTTTTT. Protein: CASSMTDRGLFNEKLFF. The chain has TRBV19 and TRBJ1-4, with TRBD1 matching 11 bases. Germline V gene data show CDR1 as LNHDA and CDR2 as SQIVND (reference sequence). This CDR3 has 17 residues. The ends lost 3 bases at V and 4 bases at J; junction bases unmatched: 7. Filled out from reference TRBV19 and TRBJ1-4, the complete variable domain reads DGGITQSPKYLFRKEGQNVTLSCEQNLNHDAMYWYRQDPGQGLRLIYYSQIVNDFQKGDIAEGYSVSREKKESFPLTVTSAQKNPTAFYLCASSMTDRGLFNEKLFFGSGTQLSVL.

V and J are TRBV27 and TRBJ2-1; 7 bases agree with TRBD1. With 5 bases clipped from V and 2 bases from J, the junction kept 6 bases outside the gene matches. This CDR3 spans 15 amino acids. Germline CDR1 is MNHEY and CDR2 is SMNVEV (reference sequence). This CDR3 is CASSLDRDAYNEQFF. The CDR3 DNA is TGTGCCAGCAGTCTCGACAGGGACGCCTACAATGAGCAGTTCTTC.

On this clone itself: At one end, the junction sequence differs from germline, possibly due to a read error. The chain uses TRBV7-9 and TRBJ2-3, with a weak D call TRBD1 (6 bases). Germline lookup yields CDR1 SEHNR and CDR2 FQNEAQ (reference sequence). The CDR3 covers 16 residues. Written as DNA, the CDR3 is TGTGCCAGCACCTTAGGGATTAGGGGGAGCACAGATACGCAGTATTTT. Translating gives CASTLGIRGSTDTQYF.

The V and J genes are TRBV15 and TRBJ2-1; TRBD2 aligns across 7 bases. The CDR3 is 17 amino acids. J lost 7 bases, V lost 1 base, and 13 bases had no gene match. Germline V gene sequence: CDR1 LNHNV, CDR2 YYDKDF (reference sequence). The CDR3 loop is CATSRANSGFGANEQFF. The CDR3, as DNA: TGTGCCACCAGCAGAGCTAATAGCGGGTTTGGGGCTAATGAGCAGTTCTTC.

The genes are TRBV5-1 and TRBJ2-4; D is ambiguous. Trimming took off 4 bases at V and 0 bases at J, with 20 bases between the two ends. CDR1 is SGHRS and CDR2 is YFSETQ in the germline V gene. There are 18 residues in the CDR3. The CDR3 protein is CASSTGSSGWLAKNIQYF. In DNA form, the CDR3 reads TGCGCCAGCAGCACTGGGTCGTCTGGCTGGCTAGCCAAAAACATTCAGTACTTC.

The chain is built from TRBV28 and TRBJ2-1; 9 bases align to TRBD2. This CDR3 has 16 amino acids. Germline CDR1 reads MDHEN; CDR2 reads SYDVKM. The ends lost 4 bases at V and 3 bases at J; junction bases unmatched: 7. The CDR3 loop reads CASSSGGRVGYNEQFF. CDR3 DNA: TGTGCCAGCAGTTCGGGCGGGAGGGTAGGCTACAATGAGCAGTTCTTC.

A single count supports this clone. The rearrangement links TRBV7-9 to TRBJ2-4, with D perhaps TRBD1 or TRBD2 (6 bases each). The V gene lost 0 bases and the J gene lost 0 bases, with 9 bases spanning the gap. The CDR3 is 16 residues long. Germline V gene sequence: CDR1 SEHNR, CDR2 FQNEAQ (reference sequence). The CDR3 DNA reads TGTGCCAGCAGCTTAGCAGGGGGACTAGCCAAAAACATTCAGTACTTC. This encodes CASSLAGGLAKNIQYF.

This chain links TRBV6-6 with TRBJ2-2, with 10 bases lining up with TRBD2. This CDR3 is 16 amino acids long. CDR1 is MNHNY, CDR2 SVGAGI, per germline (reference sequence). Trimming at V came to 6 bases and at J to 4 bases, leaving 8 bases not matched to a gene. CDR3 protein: CASRGSGRGGTGELFF. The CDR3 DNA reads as TGTGCCAGCAGAGGGAGCGGGAGGGGAGGCACCGGGGAGCTGTTTTTT.

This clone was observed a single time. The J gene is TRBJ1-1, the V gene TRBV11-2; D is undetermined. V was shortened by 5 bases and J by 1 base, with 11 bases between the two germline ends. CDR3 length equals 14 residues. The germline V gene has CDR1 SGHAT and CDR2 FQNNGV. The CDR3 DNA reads TGTGCCAGCAGCCTCCGGACGGGGAACACTGAAGCTTTCTTT. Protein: CASSLRTGNTEAFF.

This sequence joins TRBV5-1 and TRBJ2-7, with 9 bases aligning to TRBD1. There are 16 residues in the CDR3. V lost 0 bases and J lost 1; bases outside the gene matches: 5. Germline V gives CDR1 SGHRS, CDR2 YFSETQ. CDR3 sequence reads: CASSLASGTGSYEQYF. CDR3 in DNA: TGCGCCAGCAGCTTGGCCTCCGGGACAGGGTCCTACGAGCAGTACTTC.

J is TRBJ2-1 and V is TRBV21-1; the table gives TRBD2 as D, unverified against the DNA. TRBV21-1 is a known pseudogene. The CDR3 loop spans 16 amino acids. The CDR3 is CASGPTSGQPYNEQFF. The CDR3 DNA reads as TGTGCCAGCGGCCCCACTAGCGGCCAACCGTATAATGAGCAGTTCTTC.

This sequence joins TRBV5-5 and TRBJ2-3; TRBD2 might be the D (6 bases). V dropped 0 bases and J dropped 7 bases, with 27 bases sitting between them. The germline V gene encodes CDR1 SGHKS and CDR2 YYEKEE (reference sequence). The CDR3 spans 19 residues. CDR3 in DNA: TGTGCCAGCAGCTTGGTTGGACCTTCCTCCGGGACTGCTAGGTATACGCAGTATTTT. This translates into CASSLVGPSSGTARYTQYF.

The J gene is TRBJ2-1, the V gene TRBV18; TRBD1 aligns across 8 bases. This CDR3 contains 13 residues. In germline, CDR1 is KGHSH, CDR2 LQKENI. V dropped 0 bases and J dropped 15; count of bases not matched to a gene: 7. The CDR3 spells CASSPPQGANPFF. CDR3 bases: TGTGCCAGCTCACCACCTCAGGGGGCGAACCCGTTCTTC.

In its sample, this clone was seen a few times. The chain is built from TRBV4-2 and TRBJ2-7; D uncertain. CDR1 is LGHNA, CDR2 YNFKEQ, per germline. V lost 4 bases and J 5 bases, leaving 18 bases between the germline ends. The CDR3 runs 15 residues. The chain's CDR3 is CASSLTDGRTNEQYF. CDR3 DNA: TGTGCCAGCAGCCTAACTGACGGACGGACCAACGAGCAGTACTTC.